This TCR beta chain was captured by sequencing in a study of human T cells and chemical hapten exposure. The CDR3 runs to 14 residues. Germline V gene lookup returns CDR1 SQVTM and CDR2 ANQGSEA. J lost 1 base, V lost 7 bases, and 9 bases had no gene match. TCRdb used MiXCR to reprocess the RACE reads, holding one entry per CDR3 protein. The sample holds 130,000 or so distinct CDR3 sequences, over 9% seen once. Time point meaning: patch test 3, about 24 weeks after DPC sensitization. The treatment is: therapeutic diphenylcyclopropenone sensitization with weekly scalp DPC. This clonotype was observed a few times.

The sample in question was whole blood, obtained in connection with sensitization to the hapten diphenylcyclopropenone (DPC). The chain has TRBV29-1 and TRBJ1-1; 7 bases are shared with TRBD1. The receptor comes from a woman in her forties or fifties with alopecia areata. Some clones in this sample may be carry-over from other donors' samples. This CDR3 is CSGHRGSRNTEAFF. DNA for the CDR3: TGCAGCGGTCACAGGGGCTCCAGGAACACTGAAGCTTTCTTT.